These 25 T cell receptor beta chains originate from one sample sequenced in a study of T cell responses to AZD1222 COVID-19 vaccine. The assay was immunoSEQ multiplex PCR, and TCRdb's table has in-frame clones only and misses some. The sample consists of tens of thousands of clones, roughly 86% of them appearing once. The specimen comprised peripheral blood, sampled on day 0 of AZD1222 vaccination. The source is an adult in good health.

The V call is TRBV10-3, the J call TRBJ1-1; 8 bases match TRBD1. This CDR3 has 14 amino acids. Germline lookup yields CDR1 ENHRY and CDR2 SYGVKD. V dropped 5 bases and J dropped 1; count of bases not matched to a gene: 3. The CDR3 bases are TGTGCCATCAGTCTGGACAGGGCGAACACTGAAGCTTTCTTT. It encodes CAISLDRANTEAFF.

The J gene is TRBJ2-1, the V gene TRBV6-4; 10 nucleotides match TRBD2. The junction had 1 base not matched to a gene; V was cut back by 2 bases and J by 3 bases. The CDR3 has 15 amino acids. Germline CDR1 reads MRHNA; CDR2 reads SNTAGT. The chain's CDR3 is CASSDRLAGYNEQFF. The DNA for the CDR3 is TGTGCCAGCAGTGACAGACTAGCGGGCTACAATGAGCAGTTCTTC.

J is TRBJ2-3 and V is TRBV4-2, with TRBD2 matching 7 bases. The CDR3 extends over 16 amino acids. Germline-derived CDR1 and CDR2 are LGHNA and YNFKEQ. Trimming took 0 bases from V and 5 from J; bases not matched to a gene: 8. Here the CDR3 DNA reads TGTGCCAGCAGCCAAGATGGGACGGTAGCGGGAGATACGCAGTATTTT. It is translated as CASSQDGTVAGDTQYF.

The CDR3 protein is CASSYYTGGGGSGYTF. CDR3 in DNA: TGTGCCAGCAGTTACTATACAGGGGGCGGTGGTAGCGGCTACACCTTC. This chain joins TRBV6-5 and TRBJ1-2, with 9 bases that match TRBD1. The V gene's germline CDR1 is MNHEY and CDR2 SVGAGI. The CDR3 is 16 amino acids. V trimming: 1 base; J trimming: 8 bases; junction bases outside the gene matches: 11.

The rearrangement uses TRBV24-1 and TRBJ2-5, with 7 nucleotides matching TRBD2. This CDR3 has 15 amino acids. Losses at the gene ends were 3 bases for V and 5 bases for J; bases not matched to a gene: 8. Germline CDR1 KGHDR, CDR2 SFDVKD. DNA for the CDR3: TGTGCCACCAGTGATCAGCGGGGTGCTGGGGAGACCCAGTACTTC. Amino acids: CATSDQRGAGETQYF.

The chain couples TRBV28 to TRBJ2-7; 10 nucleotides line up with TRBD2. The CDR3 loop spans 15 amino acids. Germline V gene data show CDR1 as MDHEN and CDR2 as SYDVKM. V shed 2 bases and J 3 bases; nucleotides not matched to a gene: 4. The CDR3, as DNA: TGTGCCAGCAGTTTACGGACTAGCGGCAACTACGAGCAGTACTTC. This translates into CASSLRTSGNYEQYF.

J is TRBJ2-1 and V is TRBV11-2; TRBD2 agrees at 14 bases. The ends lost 1 base at V and 8 bases at J; junction bases unmatched: 1. CDR1 and CDR2 (germline): SGHAT, FQNNGV. The CDR3 loop spans 15 amino acids. CDR3 in amino acids: CASSLGLAGGYEQFF. In DNA, the CDR3 is TGTGCCAGCAGCTTAGGACTAGCGGGAGGGTATGAGCAGTTCTTC.

CDR3 bases: TGTGCCACCAGCAGAGATGGCCGGGCCGATGGAAAAGGCTACACCTTC. Its translation is CATSRDGRADGKGYTF. The chain combines TRBV15 with TRBJ1-2; D unclear. V lost 0 bases and J 8 bases, leaving 19 bases between the germline ends. The germline V gene has CDR1 LNHNV and CDR2 YYDKDF (reference sequence). This CDR3 has 16 amino acids.

The chain is built from TRBV4-1 and TRBJ1-3; 10 bases agree with TRBD1. Germline CDR1 and CDR2: MGHRA and YSYEKL. The CDR3 contains 20 residues. V lost 1 base to trimming and J lost 1 base; unmatched junction nucleotides: 13. CDR3 coding DNA: TGCGCCAGCAGCCAAGGTTTGGGACAGGGGATCTACGAATCTGGAAACACCATATATTTT. Its protein product is CASSQGLGQGIYESGNTIYF.

As for this clone: No DNA is shown, since the ends of the CDR3 on it are uncertain; the CDR3 is the one TCRdb lists. The chain has TRBV28 and TRBJ1-5. With termini counted, the CDR3 has 14 amino acids. CDR1 is MDHEN, CDR2 SYDVKM, per germline. The CDR3 protein is CASSFGAGNQPQHF.

This chain connects TRBV7-8 to TRBJ2-7, with 8 bases fitting TRBD1. Germline V gene data show CDR1 as SGHVS and CDR2 as FQNEAQ. This CDR3 is 14 amino acids long. V dropped 4 bases and J dropped 2; count of bases not matched to a gene: 4. Here the CDR3 DNA reads TGTGCCAGCAGCTCCTACAGGGGGACCTACGAGCAGTACTTC. It yields the protein CASSSYRGTYEQYF. Using reference TRBV7-8 and TRBJ2-7 for the parts outside the CDR3, the full variable domain is GAGVSQSPRYKVAKRGQDVALRCDPISGHVSLFWYQQALGQGPEFLTYFQNEAQLDKSGLPSDRFFAERPEGSVSTLKIQRTQQEDSAVYLCASSSYRGTYEQYFGPGTRLTVT.

The chain employs TRBV4-1 and TRBJ1-1; unclear D gene. CDR3 size: 15 residues. Per the germline V gene, CDR1 is MGHRA and CDR2 is YSYEKL. The germline V and J ends were trimmed by 2 bases and 0 bases, with 10 bases remaining between them. DNA of the CDR3: TGCGCCAGCAGCCAAACGGGCGCATTGAACACTGAAGCTTTCTTT. Translated, it gives CASSQTGALNTEAFF.

The chain recombines TRBV7-9 with TRBJ1-2; D not resolved. The CDR3 sequence is 15 residues long. Germline V lookup: CDR1 SEHNR, CDR2 FQNEAQ (reference sequence). Trimming removed 2 bases at V and 0 bases at J, with 10 bases between. The CDR3: CASSLKGPANYGYTF. DNA for the CDR3: TGTGCCAGCAGCTTAAAGGGCCCGGCTAACTATGGCTACACCTTC. The whole variable domain, remainder taken from reference TRBV7-9 and TRBJ1-2, is DTGVSQNPRHKITKRGQNVTFRCDPISEHNRLYWYRQTLGQGPEFLTYFQNEAQLEKSRLLSDRFSAERPKGSFSTLEIQRTEQGDSAMYLCASSLKGPANYGYTFGSGTRLTVV.

V is TRBV7-2 and J is TRBJ2-1, with D possibly matching TRBD1 (6 bases). Germline CDR1 reads SGHTA; CDR2 reads FQGNSA. This CDR3 has 13 residues. Between the trimmed V and J ends, which lost 3 bases and 6 bases, there was a span of 9 bases. DNA for the CDR3: TGTGCCAGCAGCTTGACAGGATTCAATGAGCAGTTCTTC. Encoded protein: CASSLTGFNEQFF.

The V call is TRBV4-3, the J call TRBJ2-5; the match to TRBD2 covers 8 bases. V lost 1 base and J lost 3; bases outside the gene matches: 10. Germline CDR1 reads LGHNA; CDR2 reads YSLEER. CDR3 size: 17 residues. DNA of the CDR3: TGCGCCAGCAGCCAAGTATTCGGAGTAGCGGGAAAAGAGACCCAGTACTTC. Translated, it gives CASSQVFGVAGKETQYF.

This chain connects TRBV4-1 to TRBJ2-5; 8 bases match TRBD2. The ends lost 2 bases at V and 3 bases at J; junction bases unmatched: 5. The CDR3 runs to 15 residues. Germline CDR1 MGHRA, CDR2 YSYEKL. The DNA of the CDR3 is TGCGCCAGCAGCCAAAGCGGAGCGGGAGAAGAGACCCAGTACTTC. This encodes CASSQSGAGEETQYF.

The J gene is TRBJ1-5, the V gene TRBV7-2; 10 nucleotides line up with TRBD1. V lost 6 bases and J lost 4; bases outside the gene matches: 6. The germline V gene encodes CDR1 SGHTA and CDR2 FQGNSA. This CDR3 has 15 residues. This chain's CDR3 is CASSPWTGGNQPQHF. In DNA, the CDR3 is TGTGCCAGCAGTCCTTGGACAGGGGGTAATCAGCCCCAGCATTTT.

J is TRBJ2-2 and V is TRBV7-2; 9 bases are shared with TRBD1. The trim removed 1 base at V and 1 base at J, leaving 1 base unmatched. Germline V gives CDR1 SGHTA, CDR2 FQGNSA. The CDR3 has 16 residues. CDR3 region: CASSLEGQGNTGELFF. The CDR3 DNA sequence: TGTGCCAGCAGCTTAGAGGGACAGGGGAACACCGGGGAGCTGTTTTTT.

The rearrangement joins TRBV19 to TRBJ1-6; TRBD1 aligns across 8 bases. The J segment lost 10 bases and the V segment lost 9 bases, leaving 8 bases of the junction unmatched. This CDR3 has 13 amino acids. Germline V CDR1 and CDR2: LNHDA, SQIVND (reference sequence). CDR3 region: CASLGQGNSPLHF. CDR3 nucleotides: TGTGCCAGCCTCGGACAGGGCAACTCACCCCTCCACTTT.

The gene calls are TRBV2 and TRBJ1-1; D gene uncertain. CDR1 SNHLY and CDR2 FYNNEI come from the germline V gene. The CDR3 is 12 residues long. V was shortened by 4 bases and J by 4 bases, with 7 bases between the two germline ends. CDR3 nucleotide sequence: TGTGCCAGCAGTGGGGTGGTCACTGAAGCTTTCTTT. Its protein is CASSGVVTEAFF.

The chain has TRBV11-2 and TRBJ1-1; no clear D. The CDR3 extends over 18 amino acids. Germline CDR1 and CDR2: SGHAT and FQNNGV. With 3 bases removed from V and 2 bases from J, the gap between germline ends came to 22 bases. This chain's CDR3 is CASSFGIYGPLINTEAFF. Written as DNA, the CDR3 is TGTGCCAGCAGCTTTGGGATATATGGGCCTTTAATTAACACTGAAGCTTTCTTT.

This sequence joins TRBV9 and TRBJ2-1, with D maybe TRBD1 (6 bases). This CDR3 contains 15 residues. Germline V CDR1 and CDR2: SGDLS, YYNGEE. V was trimmed by 3 bases and J by 8 bases, leaving 18 bases between them. CDR3 coding DNA: TGTGCCAGCAGCGCCACCGGGACACTCATCTATGAGCAGTTCTTC. Translated, it gives CASSATGTLIYEQFF.

The genes are TRBV19 and TRBJ2-3, with D possibly called TRBD1 or TRBD2 (6 bases each). V lost 6 bases and J 1 base, leaving 11 bases between the germline ends. This CDR3 comprises 14 residues. Per the germline V gene, CDR1 is LNHDA and CDR2 is SQIVND (reference sequence). The CDR3: CASSPGGGTDTQYF. In DNA form, the CDR3 reads TGTGCCAGTAGCCCCGGGGGCGGCACAGATACGCAGTATTTT.

In its sample, this clone was seen once. The chain couples TRBV3-1 (or the pseudogene TRBV3-2) to TRBJ1-4; 8 bases map to TRBD1. Germline V lookup: CDR1 LGHDT, CDR2 YNNKEL (reference sequence). The CDR3 consists of 17 residues. J lost 8 bases, V lost 8 bases, and 19 bases had no gene match. This CDR3 is CASGLREPGQVPEKLFF. CDR3 DNA sequence: TGTGCCAGCGGTCTGAGGGAGCCGGGACAGGTACCGGAAAAACTGTTTTTT.

This chain links TRBV6-1 with TRBJ1-2, with D unresolved. Looked up from germline, CDR1 is MNHNS and CDR2 is SASEGT. This CDR3 has 14 amino acids. Trimming left V 3 bases short and J 2 bases short, with 10 bases between. DNA of the CDR3: TGTGCCAGCAGTGAGTTTCTGGTCAACTATGGCTACACCTTC. Translation gives CASSEFLVNYGYTF.